The next 18 T cell receptor beta chains were all read from a single sample in a study of T-cell memory formation after mild COVID-19. One entry per CDR3 protein results from TCRdb running MiXCR on the 5' RACE reads. The table has 95,000 to 120,000 distinct CDR3 sequences, about a fifth seen once. Input material: PBMCs or a T cell subset sorted from them (not recorded which). Receptors were obtained from a man aged 18-30 years who had mild COVID-19 (a few samples of this study predate the infection). Cell type and time point are not known.

This clonotype was found a few times. The J gene is TRBJ2-3, the V gene TRBV5-1; 7 bases line up with TRBD2. Germline assignment: CDR1 SGHRS and CDR2 YFSETQ. This CDR3 region has 17 residues. With 6 bases clipped from V and 2 bases from J, the junction kept 15 bases outside the gene matches. The CDR3 loop is CASTFRASGTLTDTQYF. The CDR3 region has the DNA TGCGCCAGCACCTTTAGGGCCAGCGGGACCCTCACAGATACGCAGTATTTT.

The chain's CDR3 is CASSPRDRAQETQYF. In DNA, the CDR3 is TGTGCCAGCAGCCCCCGGGACAGGGCCCAAGAGACCCAGTACTTC. V usage is TRBV7-9 and J usage is TRBJ2-5; 9 positions match TRBD1. The CDR3 runs to 15 residues. Germline trimming cut 5 bases from V and 1 base from J; bases unmatched to any gene: 5. CDR1 SEHNR and CDR2 FQNEAQ come from the germline V gene (reference sequence). The full variable domain, its missing parts supplied by reference TRBV7-9 and TRBJ2-5, is DTGVSQNPRHKITKRGQNVTFRCDPISEHNRLYWYRQTLGQGPEFLTYFQNEAQLEKSRLLSDRFSAERPKGSFSTLEIQRTEQGDSAMYLCASSPRDRAQETQYFGPGTRLLVL.

This clonotype was counted only a few times. This sequence joins TRBV5-1 and TRBJ1-1; a weak D match, TRBD1 (5 bases). V lost 0 bases and J lost 10, with 10 bases in between. Germline CDR1 reads SGHRS; CDR2 reads YFSETQ. This CDR3 comprises 12 residues. CDR3 loop: CASSLDRSGAFF. In nucleotides, the CDR3 is TGCGCCAGCAGCTTGGACAGGTCGGGAGCTTTCTTT. The whole variable domain, filled in from reference TRBV5-1 and TRBJ1-1, reads KAGVTQTPRYLIKTRGQQVTLSCSPISGHRSVSWYQQTPGQGLQFLFEYFSETQRNKGNFPGRFSGRQFSNSRSEMNVSTLELGDSALYLCASSLDRSGAFFGQGTRLTVV.

The chain recombines TRBV12-3 or TRBV12-4 with TRBJ2-5, with TRBD1 matching over 8 bases. V trimming: 3 bases; J trimming: 2 bases; junction bases outside the gene matches: 5. The CDR3 length is 15 residues. The CDR3 nucleotides read TGTGCCAGCAGTTTGGTCCACAGGGGGCAAGAGACCCAGTACTTC. Protein product: CASSLVHRGQETQYF.

The chain has TRBV29-1 and TRBJ1-4; D may be TRBD1 (5 bases). Deletions cut 1 base from V and 1 base from J, with 10 bases between. The CDR3 loop spans 15 amino acids. CDR1 SQVTM and CDR2 ANQGSEA come from the germline V gene. The CDR3 is CSVEVGRGTNEKLFF. DNA for the CDR3: TGCAGCGTTGAAGTCGGAAGGGGAACTAATGAAAAACTGTTTTTT.

The chain is built from TRBV11-2 and TRBJ2-6; maybe TRBD1 (6 bases). The CDR3 sequence is 15 residues long. The V gene lost 6 bases and the J gene lost 0 bases, with 9 bases spanning the gap. Looked up from germline, CDR1 is SGHAT and CDR2 is FQNNGV. CDR3 DNA: TGTGCCAGCAGTTACAGGGTCTCTGGGGCCAACGTCCTGACTTTC. Translation gives CASSYRVSGANVLTF.

The sample holds a few counts of this clonotype. This chain uses TRBV29-1 with TRBJ1-3, with a tentative D call TRBD1 (6 bases). The CDR3 is 12 residues long. V was trimmed by 6 bases and J by 2 bases, leaving 8 bases between them. Germline V gene data show CDR1 as SQVTM and CDR2 as ANQGSEA. In DNA, the CDR3 is TGCAGCGTAGGACAGCCTGGAAACACCATATATTTT. Residues: CSVGQPGNTIYF.

This clonotype was observed a handful of times. The chain recombines TRBV11-2 with TRBJ2-7; D remains ambiguous. CDR3 length equals 13 residues. CDR1 SGHAT and CDR2 FQNNGV come from the germline V gene. V was trimmed by 1 base and J by 2 bases, leaving 6 bases between them. The CDR3 DNA reads TGTGCCAGCAGCTTAGCCAGAACCTACGAGCAGTACTTC. Residues: CASSLARTYEQYF.

This chain links TRBV7-8 with TRBJ2-7; 8 nucleotides align to TRBD2. The germline gives CDR1 SGHVS, CDR2 FQNEAQ. Trimming at V came to 6 bases and at J to 6 bases, leaving 19 bases not matched to a gene. The CDR3 contains 17 residues. CDR3 DNA sequence: TGTGCCAGCAGTAAAACTAGCATGCCGGGGGGGCCTGGCGAGCAGTACGTC. This gives the protein CASSKTSMPGGPGEQYV.

The chain has TRBV7-9 and TRBJ2-5, with D uncertain. The CDR3 has 17 amino acids. Trimming removed 0 bases from V and 5 bases from J, with 19 bases in between. Per the germline V gene, CDR1 is SEHNR and CDR2 is FQNEAQ (reference sequence). The CDR3 loop is CASSLARPSLWIETQYF. DNA for the CDR3: TGTGCCAGCAGCTTAGCGCGTCCTAGTCTTTGGATTGAGACCCAGTACTTC.

This clonotype was observed a few times. The V and J genes are TRBV12-3 or TRBV12-4 and TRBJ2-1; 12 bases align to TRBD1. The CDR3 contains 14 residues. J gave up 8 bases and V 6 bases, and 5 bases lay outside the gene matches. The CDR3 here is CASSLGQGAYEQFF. The CDR3 nucleotides read TGTGCCAGCAGCTTGGGACAGGGGGCTTATGAGCAGTTCTTC.

This rearrangement joins TRBV4-3 to TRBJ1-1; no firm D call. Germline CDR1 and CDR2: LGHNA and YSLEER. Trimming took 8 bases from V and 1 from J, leaving 17 bases between them. The CDR3 length is 15 residues. CDR3 amino acids: CASGSVDTENTEAFF. In DNA form, the CDR3 reads TGCGCCAGCGGTTCTGTGGATACGGAGAACACTGAAGCTTTCTTT.

There are a few counts of this clonotype. J is TRBJ2-1 and V is TRBV5-1; 12 bases are a match to TRBD2. Germline V lookup: CDR1 SGHRS, CDR2 YFSETQ. The CDR3 loop spans 15 amino acids. The junction had 9 bases not matched to a gene; V was cut back by 4 bases and J by 10 bases. This chain's CDR3 is CASSTTSGGSGEQFF. The CDR3 nucleotides are TGCGCCAGCAGCACTACTAGCGGGGGGTCAGGGGAGCAGTTCTTC.

The chain recombines TRBV14 with TRBJ2-1; 9 bases map to TRBD1. The CDR3 is 17 residues long. Germline V gives CDR1 SGHDN, CDR2 FVKESK. Germline trimming cut 4 bases from V and 5 bases from J; bases unmatched to any gene: 12. CDR3: CASSPAGWDRVHNEQFF. CDR3 DNA: TGTGCCAGCAGCCCCGCAGGGTGGGACAGGGTCCACAATGAGCAGTTCTTC.

The chain employs TRBV4-2 and TRBJ2-3, with D hard to call. The CDR3 extends over 13 amino acids. The germline CDR1 and CDR2 sequences are LGHNA and YNFKEQ. V was trimmed by 1 base and J by 4 bases, leaving 6 bases between them. In nucleotides, the CDR3 is TGTGCCAGCAGCCAAGCCTACTCAGATACGCAGTATTTT. Its protein product is CASSQAYSDTQYF.

The chain employs TRBV6-2 or TRBV6-3 and TRBJ2-1; D is uncertain. The V end lost 2 bases, the J end lost 4 bases, and 12 bases lay between the germline ends. Germline-derived CDR1 and CDR2 are MNHEY and SVGEGT. The CDR3 length is 15 residues. The CDR3 is CASSYGVTLYNEQFF. CDR3 nucleotides: TGTGCCAGCAGTTACGGAGTGACTCTTTACAATGAGCAGTTCTTC.

The table lists this clonotype with a few counts. This sequence joins TRBV5-1 and TRBJ2-7, with 11 bases identical to TRBD2. CDR3 length: 15 residues. CDR1 and CDR2 from the germline V gene are SGHRS and YFSETQ. V lost 0 bases, J lost 1 base, and 0 bases stayed unmatched. The CDR3 bases are TGCGCCAGCAGCTTGGGGACTAGCGGGTCCTACGAGCAGTACGTC. Protein sequence: CASSLGTSGSYEQYV.

This clonotype turned up a few times. The genes are TRBV6-2 or TRBV6-3 and TRBJ2-1, with no clear D. CDR3 size: 13 residues. V gave up 6 bases and J gave up 7 bases, with 13 bases separating them. The germline CDR1 and CDR2 sequences are MNHEY and SVGEGT. The CDR3 loop is CASRVRPGNEQFF. In DNA form, the CDR3 reads TGTGCCAGCAGGGTACGCCCCGGGAATGAGCAGTTCTTC.